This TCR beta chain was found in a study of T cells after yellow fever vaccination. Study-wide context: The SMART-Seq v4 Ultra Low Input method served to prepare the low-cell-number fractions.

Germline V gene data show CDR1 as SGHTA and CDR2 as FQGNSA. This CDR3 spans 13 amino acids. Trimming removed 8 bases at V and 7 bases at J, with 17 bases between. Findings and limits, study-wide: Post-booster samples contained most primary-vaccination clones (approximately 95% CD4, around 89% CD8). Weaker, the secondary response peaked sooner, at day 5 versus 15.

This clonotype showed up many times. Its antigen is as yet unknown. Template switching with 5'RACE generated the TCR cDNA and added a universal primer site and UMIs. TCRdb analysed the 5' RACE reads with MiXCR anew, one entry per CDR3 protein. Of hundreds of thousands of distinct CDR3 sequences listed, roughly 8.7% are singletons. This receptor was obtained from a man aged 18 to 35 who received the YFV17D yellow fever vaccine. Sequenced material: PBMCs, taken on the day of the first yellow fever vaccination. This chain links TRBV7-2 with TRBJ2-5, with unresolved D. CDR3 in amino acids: CASRAEIIRTQYF. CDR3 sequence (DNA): TGTGCCAGCCGGGCCGAAATCATCAGGACCCAGTACTTC.